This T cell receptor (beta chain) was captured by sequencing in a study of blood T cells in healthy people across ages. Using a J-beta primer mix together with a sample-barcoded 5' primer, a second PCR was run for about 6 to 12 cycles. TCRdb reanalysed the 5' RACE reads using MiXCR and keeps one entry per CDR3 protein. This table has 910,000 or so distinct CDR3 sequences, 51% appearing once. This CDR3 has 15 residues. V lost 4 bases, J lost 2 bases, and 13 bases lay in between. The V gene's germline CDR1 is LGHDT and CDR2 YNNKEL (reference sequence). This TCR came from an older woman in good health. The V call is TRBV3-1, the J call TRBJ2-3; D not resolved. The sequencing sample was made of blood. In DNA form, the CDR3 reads TGTGCCAGCAGCCGTCCGGGTAGGATCACAGATACGCAGTATTTT. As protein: CASSRPGRITDTQYF.